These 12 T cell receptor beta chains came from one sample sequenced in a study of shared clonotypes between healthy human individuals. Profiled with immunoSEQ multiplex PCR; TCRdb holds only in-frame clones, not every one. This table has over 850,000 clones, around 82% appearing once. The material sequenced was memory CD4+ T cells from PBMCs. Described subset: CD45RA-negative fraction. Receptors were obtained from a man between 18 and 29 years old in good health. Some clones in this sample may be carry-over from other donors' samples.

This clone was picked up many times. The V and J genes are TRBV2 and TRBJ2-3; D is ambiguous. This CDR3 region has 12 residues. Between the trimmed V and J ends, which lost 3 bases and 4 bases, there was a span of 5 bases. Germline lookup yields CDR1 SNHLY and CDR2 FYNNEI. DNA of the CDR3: TGTGCCAGCAGTGACCCGGCAGATACGCAGTATTTT. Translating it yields CASSDPADTQYF.

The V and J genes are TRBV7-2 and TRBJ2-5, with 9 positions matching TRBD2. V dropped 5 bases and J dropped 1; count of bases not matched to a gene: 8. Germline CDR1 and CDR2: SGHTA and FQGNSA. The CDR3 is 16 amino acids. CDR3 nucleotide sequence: TGTGCCAGCAGCAGAATAGCGGGAGTGGCCCAAGAGACCCAGTACTTC. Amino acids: CASSRIAGVAQETQYF.

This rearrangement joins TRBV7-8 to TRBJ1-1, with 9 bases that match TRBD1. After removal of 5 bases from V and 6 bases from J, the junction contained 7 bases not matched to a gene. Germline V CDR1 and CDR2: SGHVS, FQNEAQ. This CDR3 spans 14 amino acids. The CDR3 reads CASSIKGQGSEAFF. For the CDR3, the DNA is TGTGCCAGCAGCATTAAGGGACAGGGCTCTGAAGCTTTCTTT.

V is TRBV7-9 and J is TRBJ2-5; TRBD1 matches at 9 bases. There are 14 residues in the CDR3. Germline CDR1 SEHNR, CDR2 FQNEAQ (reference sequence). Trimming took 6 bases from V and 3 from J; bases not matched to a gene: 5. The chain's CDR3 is CASRGTGGEETQYF. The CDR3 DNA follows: TGTGCCAGCAGGGGCACAGGGGGCGAAGAGACCCAGTACTTC.

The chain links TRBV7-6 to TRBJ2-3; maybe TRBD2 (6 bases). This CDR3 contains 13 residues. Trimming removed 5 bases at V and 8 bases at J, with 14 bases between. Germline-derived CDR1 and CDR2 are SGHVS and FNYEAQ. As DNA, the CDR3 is TGTGCCAGCAGCCCGACGGGGGTGCGTACGCAGTATTTT. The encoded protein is CASSPTGVRTQYF. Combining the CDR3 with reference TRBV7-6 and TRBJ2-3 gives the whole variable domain GAGVSQSPRYKVTKRGQDVALRCDPISGHVSLYWYRQALGQGPEFLTYFNYEAQQDKSGLPNDRFSAERPEGSISTLTIQRTEQRDSAMYRCASSPTGVRTQYFGPGTRLTVL.

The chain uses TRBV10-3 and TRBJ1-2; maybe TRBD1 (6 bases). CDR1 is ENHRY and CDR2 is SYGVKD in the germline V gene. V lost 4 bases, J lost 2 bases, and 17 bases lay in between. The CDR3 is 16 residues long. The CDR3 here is CAISVYTGQNNYGYTF. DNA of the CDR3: TGTGCCATCAGTGTTTACACCGGACAGAACAACTATGGCTACACCTTC.

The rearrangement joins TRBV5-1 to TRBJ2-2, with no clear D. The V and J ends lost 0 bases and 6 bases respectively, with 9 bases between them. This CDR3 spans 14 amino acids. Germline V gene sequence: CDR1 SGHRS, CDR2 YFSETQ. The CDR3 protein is CASSLAPVPGELFF. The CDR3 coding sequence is TGCGCCAGCAGCTTGGCGCCGGTACCCGGGGAGCTGTTTTTT.

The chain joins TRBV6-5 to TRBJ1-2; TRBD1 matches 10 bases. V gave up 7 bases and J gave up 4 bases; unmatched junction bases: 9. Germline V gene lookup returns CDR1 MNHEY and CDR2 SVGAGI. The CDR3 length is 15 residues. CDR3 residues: CASKGQGLGSYGYTF. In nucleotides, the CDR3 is TGTGCCAGCAAGGGACAGGGGCTCGGAAGCTATGGCTACACCTTC.

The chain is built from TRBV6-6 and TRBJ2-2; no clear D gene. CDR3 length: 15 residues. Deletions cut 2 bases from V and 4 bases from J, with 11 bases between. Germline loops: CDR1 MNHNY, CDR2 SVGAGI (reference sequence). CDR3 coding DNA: TGTGCCAGCAGTTACGGGAATAGGGCCACCGGGGAGCTGTTTTTT. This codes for CASSYGNRATGELFF.

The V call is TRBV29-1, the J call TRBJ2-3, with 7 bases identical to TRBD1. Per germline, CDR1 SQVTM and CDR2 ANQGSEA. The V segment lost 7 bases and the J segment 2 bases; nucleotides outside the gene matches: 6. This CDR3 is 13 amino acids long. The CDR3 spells CSAGTVLTDTQYF. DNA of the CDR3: TGCAGCGCTGGGACAGTTCTCACAGATACGCAGTATTTT.

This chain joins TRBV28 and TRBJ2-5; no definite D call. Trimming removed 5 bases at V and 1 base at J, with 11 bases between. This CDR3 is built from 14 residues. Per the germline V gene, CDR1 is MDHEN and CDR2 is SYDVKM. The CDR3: CASSGKGFQETQYF. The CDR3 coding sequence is TGTGCCAGCAGTGGGAAGGGCTTCCAAGAGACCCAGTACTTC.

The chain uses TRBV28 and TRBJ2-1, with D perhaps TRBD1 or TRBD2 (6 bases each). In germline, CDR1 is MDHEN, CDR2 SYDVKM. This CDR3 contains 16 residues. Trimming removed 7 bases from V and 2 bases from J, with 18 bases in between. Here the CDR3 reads CASITGGSNAYNEQFF. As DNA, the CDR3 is TGTGCCAGCATCACCGGGGGCTCTAACGCCTACAATGAGCAGTTCTTC.